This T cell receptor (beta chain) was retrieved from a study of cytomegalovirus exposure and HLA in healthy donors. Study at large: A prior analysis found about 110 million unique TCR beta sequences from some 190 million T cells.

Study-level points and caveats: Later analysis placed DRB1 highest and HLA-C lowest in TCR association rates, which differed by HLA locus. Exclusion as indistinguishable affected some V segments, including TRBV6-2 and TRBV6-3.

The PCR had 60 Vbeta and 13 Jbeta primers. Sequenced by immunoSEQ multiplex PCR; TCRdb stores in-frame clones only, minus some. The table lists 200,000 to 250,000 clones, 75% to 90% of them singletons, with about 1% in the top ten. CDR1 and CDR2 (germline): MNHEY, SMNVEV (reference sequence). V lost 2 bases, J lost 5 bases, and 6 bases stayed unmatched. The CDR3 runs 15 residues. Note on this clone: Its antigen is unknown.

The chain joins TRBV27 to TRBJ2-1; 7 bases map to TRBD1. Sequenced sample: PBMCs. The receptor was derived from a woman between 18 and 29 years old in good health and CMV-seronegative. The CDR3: CASSLPGQFNNEQFF. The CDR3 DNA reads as TGTGCCAGCAGTTTACCGGGACAGTTTAACAATGAGCAGTTCTTC.